A selection of T cell receptor beta chains follows, all from one sample in a study of blood T cell repertoires in COVID-19. Clones were read by immunoSEQ multiplex PCR, and TCRdb kept only the in-frame ones, dropping some. The sample holds about 180,000 clones; about 82% are singletons and the top ten take over 7.5%. Material for sequencing was PBMCs or T cells enriched from blood (not recorded which). These TCRs come from a woman in her twenties or thirties who had recovered from COVID-19. Each CDR3 is given with its conserved first and last residue. The D gene is left open where the match is weak. Not all rows give a size; the values are once, few, many and, for expanded clones, a class.

J | V | D | size | DNA | CDR3
TRBJ1-3 | TRBV19 | NA | NA | TGTGCCAGTAAATTGGCCTCCCCTCTGTACTCTGGAAACACCATATATTTT | CASKLASPLYSGNTIYF
TRBJ1-2 | TRBV27 | TRBD1 | NA | TGTGCCAGCAGCCCAGCGGGACAGGGAACTGATGGCTACACCTTC | CASSPAGQGTDGYTF
TRBJ2-3 | TRBV27 | TRBD2 | once | TGTGCCAGCAGTTTGGCGGGAGTAACAGATACGCAGTATTTT | CASSLAGVTDTQYF
TRBJ2-7 | TRBV19 | TRBD1 | NA | TGTGCCAGTAGTACCGCGGGACAGGACTACGAGCAGTACTTC | CASSTAGQDYEQYF
TRBJ1-1 | TRBV28 | NA | NA | TGTGCCAGCAGTTTGAGTTCTAGGAACACTGAAGCTTTCTTT | CASSLSSRNTEAFF
TRBJ2-7 | TRBV12-5 | TRBD2 | NA | TGTGCTAGTGGTTCTACTAGCGCGTCGCCCTACGAGCAGTACTTC | CASGSTSASPYEQYF
TRBJ1-2 | TRBV1 | NA | NA | TGCACCAGCAGCCCGACGTCAAGACAGGGTATTGGTGGCTACACCTTC | CTSSPTSRQGIGGYTF
TRBJ1-1 | TRBV7-2 | TRBD1 | NA | TGTGCCAGCAGCTTCAGGAGACAGGGGGTAGGGGACACTGAAGCTTTCTTT | CASSFRRQGVGDTEAFF
TRBJ1-2 | TRBV25-1 | NA | NA | TGTGCCAGCAGTCTAGACCTGCGGGATGGCTACACCTTC | CASSLDLRDGYTF
TRBJ2-3 | TRBV28 | NA | NA | TGTGCCAGCAGTTTAGCGGGTAGCACAGATACGCAGTATTTT | CASSLAGSTDTQYF
TRBJ1-2 | TRBV5-8 | NA | NA | TGTGCCAGCAGACCTTCTTCAGGGTCCCACTATGGCTACACCTTC | CASRPSSGSHYGYTF
TRBJ1-1 | TRBV24-1 | NA | NA | TGTGCCACCAGTGCCTCTTCGGGTAGCGACACTGAAGCTTTCTTT | CATSASSGSDTEAFF
TRBJ1-4 | TRBV28 | TRBD1 | NA | TGTGCCAGCAGCGGGCGACAGGGTGGTGGTGAAAAACTGTTTTTT | CASSGRQGGGEKLFF
TRBJ2-7 | TRBV4-2 | TRBD2 | NA | TGTGCCAGCAGCCAGCTCGTGGGGGAGGGCTCCCTTGGCGCCTACGAGCAGTACTTC | CASSQLVGEGSLGAYEQYF
TRBJ2-1 | TRBV27 | TRBD2 | once | TGTGCCAGCAGTTTACTAGCGGGAGAGCTGAGGTACAATGAGCAGTTCTTC | CASSLLAGELRYNEQFF
TRBJ2-5 | TRBV2 | NA | NA | TGTGCCAGCAGGGGGGGCAGCGGGATCACTAGGGCGGCAGAGACCCAGTACTTC | CASRGGSGITRAAETQYF
TRBJ1-1 | TRBV5-5 | NA | NA | TGTGCCAGCAGCTTGGCTTCGGGGGCTGAAGCTTTCTTT | CASSLASGAEAFF
TRBJ1-5 | TRBV19 | TRBD1 | NA | TGTGCCAGTACCCTGGGACAGGCCTACAATCAGCCCCAGCATTTT | CASTLGQAYNQPQHF
TRBJ2-2 | TRBV7-9 | TRBD2 | NA | TGTGCCAGCAGCCCCCTAGCGGGGGACACCGGGGAGCTGTTTTTT | CASSPLAGDTGELFF
TRBJ2-7 | TRBV28 | TRBD2 | NA | TGTGCCAGCAGTTCGGCAGGACTAGCGGGATTCGAGCAGTACTTC | CASSSAGLAGFEQYF
TRBJ1-2 | TRBV19 | NA | NA | TGTGCCAGTAAGGCTGCGAGGGAGACCTATGGCTACACCTTC | CASKAARETYGYTF
TRBJ2-5 | TRBV6-5 | TRBD1 | NA | TGTGCCAGCAGTTACGACAGGGAAGAGACCCAGTACTTC | CASSYDREETQYF